Listed below are T cell receptor beta chains from one sample, sequenced in a study. Via MiXCR, TCRdb re-called the RT-PCR reads, giving one row per CDR3 protein. The sample has hundreds of thousands of distinct CDR3 sequences, approximately 14% seen once. Sequencing was done on a sample of memory CD4+ T cells from blood. The receptors stem from a female donor in good health, serving as a healthy control. CDR3s include the opening cysteine and the closing phenylalanine or tryptophan. D genes are given only for firm matches. Some rows mark clone size as missing; the rest say once, few, many or name a class of expanded clone.

d_gene	j_gene	abundance	len	v_gene	CDR3aa	CDR3nt
NA	TRBJ2-2	many	15	TRBV5-1	CASNPAGLNTGELFF	TGCGCCAGCAACCCAGCGGGCCTGAACACCGGGGAGCTGTTTTTT
TRBD1	TRBJ1-5	many	18	TRBV20-1	CSARQTRTGGVGFQPQHF	TGCAGTGCTAGGCAAACCAGGACAGGGGGCGTCGGTTTTCAGCCCCAGCATTTT
NA	TRBJ2-3	NA	14	TRBV6-4	CASSDKGLGDTQYF	TGTGCCAGCAGTGACAAGGGGCTAGGAGATACGCAGTATTTT
TRBD1	TRBJ1-4	NA	14	TRBV7-9	CASSRDRGSEKLFF	TGTGCCAGCAGCCGGGACAGGGGATCTGAAAAACTGTTTTTT
NA	TRBJ1-2	NA	13	TRBV20-1	CSAREGGFGGYTF	TGCAGTGCTAGAGAAGGGGGATTCGGTGGCTACACCTTC
NA	TRBJ2-1	NA	16	TRBV7-2	CASSRQQGLSYNEQFF	TGTGCCAGCAGCCGGCAACAGGGTCTATCCTACAATGAGCAGTTCTTC
TRBD1	TRBJ1-2	few	16	TRBV20-1	CSVGHRDRDLNYGYTF	TGCAGTGTCGGGCACCGGGACAGGGACCTTAACTATGGCTACACCTTC
TRBD1	TRBJ2-6	NA	16	TRBV15	CATSVDRSSGANVLTF	TGTGCCACCAGCGTGGACAGGAGCTCTGGGGCCAACGTCCTGACTTTC
NA	TRBJ1-5	NA	16	TRBV6-2/TRBV6-3	CASSGSPAGVNQPQHF	TGTGCCAGCAGTGGCAGCCCGGCAGGGGTTAATCAGCCCCAGCATTTT
NA	TRBJ2-7	few	13	TRBV20-1	CSARDRGRGEQYF	TGCAGTGCTAGAGATCGGGGCAGGGGCGAGCAGTACTTC
NA	TRBJ1-1	NA	12	TRBV6-2/TRBV6-3	CASATRNTEAFF	TGTGCCAGCGCGACCCGGAACACTGAAGCTTTCTTT
NA	TRBJ2-1	few	15	TRBV20-1	CSARMVRGGRNEQFF	TGCAGTGCTAGAATGGTCCGCGGCGGTCGCAATGAGCAGTTCTTC
TRBD2	TRBJ2-7	NA	15	TRBV5-4	CASSSTGTSGIEQYF	TGTGCCAGCAGCTCCACAGGGACTAGCGGGATAGAGCAGTACTTC
TRBD1	TRBJ2-3	NA	14	TRBV5-1	CASSLGGQVDTQYF	TGCGCCAGCAGCTTGGGGGGACAGGTGGATACGCAGTATTTT
TRBD2	TRBJ2-3	many	19	TRBV20-1	CSARPRVSGLAGRTDTQYF	TGCAGTGCTAGACCTAGAGTGTCGGGACTAGCGGGAAGAACGGATACGCAGTATTTT
NA	TRBJ2-1	many	13	TRBV6-2/TRBV6-3	CASSPSYYNEQFF	TGTGCCAGCAGCCCTTCTTATTACAATGAGCAGTTCTTC
NA	TRBJ2-1	few	12	TRBV9	CASSADHNEQFF	TGTGCCAGCAGCGCGGACCACAATGAGCAGTTCTTC
TRBD2	TRBJ2-1	many	14	TRBV20-1	CSALSGSGVDEQFF	TGCAGTGCTCTTAGCGGGAGCGGTGTCGATGAGCAGTTCTTC
TRBD1	TRBJ2-1	few	15	TRBV5-8	CASSWGQVSYNEQFF	TGTGCCAGCAGCTGGGGACAGGTCTCCTACAATGAGCAGTTCTTC
NA	TRBJ2-1	NA	13	TRBV19	CASRQKNYNEQFF	TGTGCCAGTAGGCAAAAGAACTACAATGAGCAGTTCTTC
TRBD1	TRBJ1-1	NA	15	TRBV10-3	CAIKGSTGGDTEAFF	TGTGCCATCAAGGGCTCGACAGGGGGGGACACTGAAGCTTTCTTT
TRBD2	TRBJ2-1	NA	12	TRBV2	CASSRWEGEQFF	TGTGCCAGCAGTAGGTGGGAGGGTGAGCAGTTCTTC
TRBD1	TRBJ2-3	many	14	TRBV7-2	CASRDRGGTDTQYF	TGTGCCAGCAGGGACAGGGGCGGCACAGATACGCAGTATTTT
TRBD1	TRBJ1-1	few	14	TRBV11-2	CASRALRGRTEAFF	TGTGCCAGCAGAGCACTCAGGGGGAGGACTGAAGCTTTCTTT
NA	TRBJ2-1	NA	13	TRBV12-3/TRBV12-4	CASSPTRKGEQFF	TGTGCCAGCAGTCCAACTAGAAAGGGTGAGCAGTTCTTC
TRBD2	TRBJ2-1	many	14	TRBV6-1	CASSLSGGADEQFF	TGTGCCAGCAGTCTTAGCGGGGGGGCCGATGAGCAGTTCTTC
TRBD1	TRBJ1-2	NA	13	TRBV7-8	CASSLETGDGYTF	TGTGCCAGCAGCTTAGAGACAGGGGATGGCTACACCTTC